These 21 T cell receptor beta chains share one sample of origin, sequenced in a study of regulatory and conventional T cells in RAG deficiency. Conventional CD4+ T cells were sorted from blood as CD25-low CD127-high cells. Sequencing used immunoSEQ multiplex PCR; TCRdb keeps in-frame clones, though not all of them. The sample consists of about 30,000 clones, 96% of them appearing once. This sample also appeared in a second study, on regulatory T cells. That publication notes: The PCR used 52 TRBV and 13 TRBJ primers.

The material sequenced was CD25- CD4+ T cells sorted from blood. These receptors originate from a human donor in good health.

The gene calls are TRBV5-5 and TRBJ2-5; D is ambiguous. The germline V and J ends were trimmed by 3 bases and 0 bases, with 12 bases remaining between them. CDR3 length equals 15 residues. CDR1 and CDR2 from the germline V gene are SGHKS and YYEKEE (reference sequence). The CDR3 loop is CASSSAGSYQETQYF. CDR3 DNA: TGTGCCAGCAGCTCGGCAGGATCGTACCAAGAGACCCAGTACTTC.

V is TRBV18 and J is TRBJ1-2, with D unclear. The V end was cut by 5 bases, the J end by 4 bases, with 17 bases between. Germline V gene data show CDR1 as KGHSH and CDR2 as LQKENI. The CDR3 covers 15 residues. CDR3 sequence (DNA): TGTGCCAGCTCATCCCCGGCGGCGCTGGGCTATGGCTACACCTTC. This gives the protein CASSSPAALGYGYTF.

The rearrangement uses TRBV11-2 and TRBJ1-4, with TRBD1 matching over 12 bases. The ends lost 7 bases at V and 6 bases at J; junction bases unmatched: 12. Germline CDR1 SGHAT, CDR2 FQNNGV. The length of the CDR3 is 17 residues. This chain's CDR3 is CASTTWGQGAPYEKLFF. The CDR3 DNA follows: TGTGCCAGCACCACCTGGGGACAGGGGGCGCCTTATGAAAAACTGTTTTTT.

CDR3 sequence reads: CASSQGGTTYGYTF. DNA for the CDR3: TGCGCCAGCAGCCAAGGCGGCACTACTTATGGCTACACCTTC. The chain links TRBV4-1 to TRBJ1-2; no reliable D call. Trimming took 1 base from V and 5 from J, leaving 11 bases between them. The germline V gene encodes CDR1 MGHRA and CDR2 YSYEKL. The CDR3 covers 14 residues.

This sequence joins TRBV5-4 and TRBJ2-7; possibly TRBD1 for D (6 bases). CDR3 length: 15 amino acids. Germline lookup yields CDR1 SGHNT and CDR2 YYREEE (reference sequence). The germline V and J ends were trimmed by 2 bases and 0 bases, with 12 bases remaining between them. Here the CDR3 DNA reads TGTGCCAGCAGCTTTATGACAGGTAACTCCTACGAGCAGTACTTC. Its protein is CASSFMTGNSYEQYF.

Written as DNA, the CDR3 is TGTGCCAGCAGTGACTCCAGGGTTGGAAATGAGCAGTTCTTC. Protein product: CASSDSRVGNEQFF. The chain has TRBV2 and TRBJ2-1; a possible D gene is TRBD1 (5 bases). In germline, CDR1 is SNHLY, CDR2 FYNNEI. This CDR3 is 14 amino acids long. Trimming left V 3 bases short and J 7 bases short, with 13 bases between.

The rearrangement links TRBV7-2 to TRBJ2-5, with 14 bases lining up with TRBD2. The CDR3 totals 18 residues. V lost 5 bases, J lost 2 bases, and 10 bases stayed unmatched. Germline V lookup: CDR1 SGHTA, CDR2 FQGNSA. The CDR3, as DNA: TGTGCCAGCAGCCCTGGGACTAGCGGGGGCCTCAGGCAAGAGACCCAGTACTTC. Translating it yields CASSPGTSGGLRQETQYF.

The chain employs TRBV4-3 and TRBJ2-5; 12 bases match TRBD2. Unmatched junction bases numbered 19, after V lost 4 bases and J lost 4 bases. This CDR3 region has 20 residues. Germline V lookup: CDR1 LGHNA, CDR2 YSLEER. CDR3 amino acids: CASSPRGPASGRAGGETQYF. CDR3 in DNA: TGCGCCAGCAGCCCAAGGGGCCCTGCTAGCGGGAGGGCCGGAGGAGAGACCCAGTACTTC.

Only one count was recorded for this clone. This rearrangement joins TRBV5-1 to TRBJ2-3; TRBD2 matches at 7 bases. The CDR3 runs 14 residues. V was clipped by 2 bases and J by 4 bases; unmatched bases: 4. Germline CDR1 SGHRS, CDR2 YFSETQ. The CDR3 region is CASSLRTSSDTQYF. The DNA of the CDR3 is TGCGCCAGCAGCTTACGGACTAGTTCAGATACGCAGTATTTT.

The CDR3: CASSERIRDSSGANVLTF. CDR3 DNA: TGCGCCAGCAGCGAGCGAATCCGGGACAGCTCTGGGGCCAACGTCCTGACTTTC. The chain uses TRBV5-1 and TRBJ2-6; 7 bases match TRBD1. V gave up 4 bases and J gave up 0 bases; unmatched junction bases: 10. The CDR3 spans 18 residues. CDR1 SGHRS and CDR2 YFSETQ come from the germline V gene.

The chain has TRBV6-5 and TRBJ1-2; TRBD1 might be the D (5 bases). V shed 5 bases and J shed 7 bases, with 8 bases lying between them. This CDR3 has 11 residues. Germline CDR1 reads MNHEY; CDR2 reads SVGAGI. The CDR3 DNA follows: TGTGCCAGCAGTAGGGGCGGTGGCTACACCTTC. Protein: CASSRGGGYTF.

V is TRBV11-2 and J is TRBJ1-4, with TRBD1 identical over 8 bases. CDR1 is SGHAT and CDR2 is FQNNGV in the germline V gene. V lost 5 bases and J lost 8; bases outside the gene matches: 7. This CDR3 region has 14 residues. The DNA of the CDR3 is TGTGCCAGCAGCCGCAGGGGGCTAATGGAAAAACTGTTTTTT. Its translation is CASSRRGLMEKLFF. The whole variable domain, filled in from reference TRBV11-2 and TRBJ1-4, reads EAGVAQSPRYKIIEKRQSVAFWCNPISGHATLYWYQQILGQGPKLLIQFQNNGVVDDSQLPKDRFSAERLKGVDSTLKIQPAKLEDSAVYLCASSRRGLMEKLFFGSGTQLSVL.

This clone came up once. The rearrangement links TRBV30 to TRBJ1-3; D uncertain. The CDR3 extends over 12 amino acids. Germline assignment: CDR1 GTSNPN and CDR2 SVGIG (reference sequence). V gave up 8 bases and J gave up 0 bases, with 8 bases separating them. This chain's CDR3 is CAAGSSGNTIYF. CDR3 nucleotides: TGTGCCGCGGGAAGCTCTGGAAACACCATATATTTT.

The chain uses TRBV23-1 and TRBJ2-1; 11 nucleotides align to TRBD1. TRBV23-1 is identified as an open reading frame with a role that is uncertain. CDR3 length: 15 amino acids. V was pared by 4 bases and J by 6 bases, with 5 bases of the junction left unmatched. In DNA form, the CDR3 reads TGCGCCAGCAGTCCCGGGACAGGGGGTCCCAATGAGCAGTTCTTC. It specifies CASSPGTGGPNEQFF.

V usage is TRBV21-1 and J usage is TRBJ2-1; TRBD2, the table's D call, lacks a check against the DNA. TRBV21-1 is assigned pseudogene status. CDR3 length equals 17 residues. The CDR3 loop reads CASSKDGQQRAYNEQFF. CDR3 in DNA: TGTGCCAGCAGCAAAGATGGCCAGCAGCGGGCTTACAATGAGCAGTTCTTC.

The rearrangement uses TRBV19 and TRBJ2-7, with D uncertain. In germline, CDR1 is LNHDA, CDR2 SQIVND (reference sequence). The ends were cut back, 3 bases at V and 2 bases at J, with 11 bases in the middle. The CDR3 has 14 residues. The CDR3 loop reads CASSIAPATYEQYF. The CDR3 coding sequence is TGTGCCAGTAGTATTGCGCCCGCCACCTACGAGCAGTACTTC.

V usage is TRBV9 and J usage is TRBJ2-1; D remains ambiguous. Trimming shortened V by 4 bases and J by 7 bases, and 12 bases separated the two germline ends. This CDR3 is 13 amino acids long. The V gene's germline CDR1 is SGDLS and CDR2 YYNGEE. CDR3 region: CASSPQSGNEQFF. CDR3 nucleotide sequence: TGTGCCAGCAGCCCCCAGTCTGGTAATGAGCAGTTCTTC. Full variable domain (outside the CDR3, taken from reference TRBV9 and TRBJ2-1): DSGVTQTPKHLITATGQRVTLRCSPRSGDLSVYWYQQSLDQGLQFLIQYYNGEERAKGNILERFSAQQFPDLHSELNLSSLELGDSALYFCASSPQSGNEQFFGPGTRLTVL.

This clone was seen a single time. CDR3 coding DNA: TGTGCCAGCAGCTCGGACAGTATTGGTTTGGAGACCCAGTACTTC. Its protein is CASSSDSIGLETQYF. The chain recombines TRBV5-4 with TRBJ2-5, with a weak D call TRBD1 (6 bases). The V gene lost 3 bases and the J gene lost 5 bases, with 17 bases spanning the gap. Germline V lookup: CDR1 SGHNT, CDR2 YYREEE (reference sequence). The CDR3 has 15 amino acids. Combining the CDR3 with reference TRBV5-4 and TRBJ2-5 gives the whole variable domain ETGVTQSPTHLIKTRGQQVTLRCSSQSGHNTVSWYQQALGQGPQFIFQYYREEENGRGNFPPRFSGLQFPNYSSELNVNALELDDSALYLCASSSDSIGLETQYFGPGTRLLVL.

Only one count was recorded for this clone. The genes are TRBV13 and TRBJ2-2, with D maybe TRBD2 (7 bases). CDR1 and CDR2 (germline): PRHDT, FYEKMQ (reference sequence). Trimming pared 0 bases from V and 5 bases from J, leaving 25 bases between. The CDR3 covers 20 residues. The CDR3 spells CASSLGTPRVRGGVTGELFF. CDR3 bases: TGTGCCAGCAGCTTAGGAACCCCCCGTGTGAGAGGGGGGGTGACCGGGGAGCTGTTTTTT.

The CDR3 nucleotides are TGTGCCTGGAGTGTAGGGCTAGCGGGAGTTTACCGAGAGACCCAGTACTTC. This codes for CAWSVGLAGVYRETQYF. The V gene is TRBV30, the J gene TRBJ2-5; 10 bases fit TRBD2. This CDR3 has 17 residues. The V gene's germline CDR1 is GTSNPN and CDR2 SVGIG (reference sequence). The J segment lost 4 bases and the V segment lost 0 bases, leaving 11 bases of the junction unmatched.

V is TRBV5-6 and J is TRBJ1-4, with D perhaps TRBD1 (5 bases). Per the germline V gene, CDR1 is SGHDT and CDR2 is YYEEEE. V was pared by 0 bases and J by 8 bases, with 11 bases between. This CDR3 region has 14 residues. In DNA form, the CDR3 reads TGTGCCAGCAGCTTGGGGGGACTGAGAGAAAAACTGTTTTTT. This sequence encodes CASSLGGLREKLFF.